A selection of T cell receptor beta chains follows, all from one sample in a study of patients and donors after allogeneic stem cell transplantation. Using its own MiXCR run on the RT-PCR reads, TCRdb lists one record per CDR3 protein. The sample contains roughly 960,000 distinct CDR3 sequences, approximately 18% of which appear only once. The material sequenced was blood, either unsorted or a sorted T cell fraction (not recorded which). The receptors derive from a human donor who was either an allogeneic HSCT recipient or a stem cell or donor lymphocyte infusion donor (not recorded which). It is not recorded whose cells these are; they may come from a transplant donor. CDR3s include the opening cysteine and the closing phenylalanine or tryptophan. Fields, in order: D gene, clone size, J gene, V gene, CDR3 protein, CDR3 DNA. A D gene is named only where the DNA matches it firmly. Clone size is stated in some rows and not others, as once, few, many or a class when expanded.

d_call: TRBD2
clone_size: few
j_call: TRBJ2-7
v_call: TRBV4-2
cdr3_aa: CASSQEGGPGLGLQQYF
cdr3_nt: TGTGCCAGCAGCCAGGAGGGGGGACCGGGACTAGGCCTCCAGCAGTACTTC

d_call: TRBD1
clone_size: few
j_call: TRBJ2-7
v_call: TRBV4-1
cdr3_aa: CASSPRETGDYEQYF
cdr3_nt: TGCGCCAGCAGCCCCCGCGAGACAGGGGACTACGAGCAGTACTTC

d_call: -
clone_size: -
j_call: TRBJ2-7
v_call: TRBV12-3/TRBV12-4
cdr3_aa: CASLTGTEQYF
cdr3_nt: TGTGCCAGCCTTACAGGGACCGAGCAGTACTTC

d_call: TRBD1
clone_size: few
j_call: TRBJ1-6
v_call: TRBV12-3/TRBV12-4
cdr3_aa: CASSSDRAPYNSPLHF
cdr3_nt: TGTGCCAGCAGTTCTGACAGGGCGCCTTATAATTCACCCCTCCACTTT

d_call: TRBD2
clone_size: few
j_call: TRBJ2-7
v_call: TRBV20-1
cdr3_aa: CSAIPGTSVANYEQYF
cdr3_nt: TGCAGTGCTATACCCGGGACTAGCGTAGCCAACTACGAGCAGTACTTC

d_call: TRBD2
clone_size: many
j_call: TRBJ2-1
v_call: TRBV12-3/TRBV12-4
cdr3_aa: CASSLAGGHEQFF
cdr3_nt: TGTGCCAGCAGTCTAGCGGGGGGGCATGAGCAGTTCTTC

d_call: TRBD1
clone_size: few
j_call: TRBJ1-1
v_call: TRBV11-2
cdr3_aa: CASSRGGLGNTEAFF
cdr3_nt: TGTGCCAGCAGCCGAGGGGGCCTAGGGAACACTGAAGCTTTCTTT

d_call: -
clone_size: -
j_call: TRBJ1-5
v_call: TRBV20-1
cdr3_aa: CSAMEDRESNQPQHF
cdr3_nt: TGCAGTGCTATGGAGGATAGGGAAAGCAATCAGCCCCAGCATTTT

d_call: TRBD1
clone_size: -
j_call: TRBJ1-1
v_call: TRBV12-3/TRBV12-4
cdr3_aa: CASSLDLRDRDTEAFF
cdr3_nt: TGTGCCAGCAGTTTAGACCTCCGGGACAGGGACACTGAAGCTTTCTTT

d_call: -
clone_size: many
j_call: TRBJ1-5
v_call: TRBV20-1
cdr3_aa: CSARAPGAYGNQPQHF
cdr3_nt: TGCAGTGCTAGAGCCCCAGGGGCGTATGGCAATCAGCCCCAGCATTTT

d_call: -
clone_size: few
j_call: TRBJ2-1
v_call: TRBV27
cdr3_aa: CASSPRRGVLSYNEQFF
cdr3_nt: TGTGCCAGCAGCCCCCGTCGGGGCGTACTCTCCTACAATGAGCAGTTCTTC

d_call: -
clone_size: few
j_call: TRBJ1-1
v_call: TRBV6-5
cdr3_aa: CASSYRSQPNTEAFF
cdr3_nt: TGTGCCAGCAGTTACCGGTCTCAGCCGAACACTGAAGCTTTCTTT

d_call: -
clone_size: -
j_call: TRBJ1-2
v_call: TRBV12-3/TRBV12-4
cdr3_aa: CASSQAPTGLRGYTF
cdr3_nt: TGTGCCAGCTCTCAAGCCCCAACAGGATTAAGGGGCTACACCTTC